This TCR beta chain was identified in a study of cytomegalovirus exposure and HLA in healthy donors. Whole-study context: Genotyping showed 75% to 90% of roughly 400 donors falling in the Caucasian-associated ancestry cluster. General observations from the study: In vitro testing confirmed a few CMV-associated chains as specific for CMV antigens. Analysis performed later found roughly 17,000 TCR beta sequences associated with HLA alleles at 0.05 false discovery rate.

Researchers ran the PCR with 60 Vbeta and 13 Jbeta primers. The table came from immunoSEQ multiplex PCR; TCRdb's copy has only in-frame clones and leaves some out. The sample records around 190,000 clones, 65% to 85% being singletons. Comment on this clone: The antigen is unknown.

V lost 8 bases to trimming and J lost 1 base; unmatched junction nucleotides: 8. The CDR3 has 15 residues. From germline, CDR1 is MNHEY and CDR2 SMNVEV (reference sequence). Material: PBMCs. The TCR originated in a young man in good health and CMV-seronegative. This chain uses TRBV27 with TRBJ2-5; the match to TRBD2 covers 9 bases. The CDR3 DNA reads TGTGCCAGCCGAATGCGGACTAGCGTCCAAGAGACCCAGTACTTC. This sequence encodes CASRMRTSVQETQYF.